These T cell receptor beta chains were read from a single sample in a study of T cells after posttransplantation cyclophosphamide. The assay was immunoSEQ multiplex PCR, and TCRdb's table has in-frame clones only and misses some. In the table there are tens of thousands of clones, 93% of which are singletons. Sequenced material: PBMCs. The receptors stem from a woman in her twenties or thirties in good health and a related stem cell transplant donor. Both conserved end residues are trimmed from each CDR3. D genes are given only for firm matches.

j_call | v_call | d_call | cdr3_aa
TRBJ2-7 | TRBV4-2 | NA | ASSQVVQIAGAPVEQY
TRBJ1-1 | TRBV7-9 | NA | ASSLPARNTEAF
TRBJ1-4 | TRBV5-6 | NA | ASSLGTTPATNEKLF
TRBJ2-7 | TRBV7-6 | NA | ASSSNPGDSYEQY
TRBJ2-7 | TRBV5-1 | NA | ASSLETVSYEQY
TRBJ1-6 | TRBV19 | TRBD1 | ASRGTTGGGGSSYNSPLH
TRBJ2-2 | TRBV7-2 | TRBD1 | ASSLGQGANTGELF
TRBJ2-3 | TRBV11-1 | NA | ASSSELWSGRDDTQY
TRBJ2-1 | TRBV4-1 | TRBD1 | ASSRGQGANEQF
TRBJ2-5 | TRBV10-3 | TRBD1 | AIGDRESLTQY
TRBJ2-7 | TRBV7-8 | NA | ASSLGATGYEQY
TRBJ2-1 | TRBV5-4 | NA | ASSGARQSNNLLSNNEQF
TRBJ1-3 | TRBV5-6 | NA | ASLELDSGNTIY
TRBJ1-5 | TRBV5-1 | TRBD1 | ASSLEGQMNQPQH
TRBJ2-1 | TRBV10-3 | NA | AISELGGSYNEQF
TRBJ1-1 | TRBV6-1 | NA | ASSLVRVEAF
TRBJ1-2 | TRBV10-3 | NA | AISDGILYGYT
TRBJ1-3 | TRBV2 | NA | ASSEGTANSGNTIY
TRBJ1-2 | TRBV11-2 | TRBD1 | ASLGQGAGYT
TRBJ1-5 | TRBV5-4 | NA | ASSLTPGLNQPQH
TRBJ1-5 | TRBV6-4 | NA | ASSLLEGQPQH
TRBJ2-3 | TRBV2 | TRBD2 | ASSFWAEAGLRGDTQY
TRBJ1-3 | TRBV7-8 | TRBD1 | ASSFGQEGNTIY
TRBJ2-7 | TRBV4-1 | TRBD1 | ASSRTGTGDGYEQY
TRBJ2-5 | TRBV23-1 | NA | ASITTRFDQETQY
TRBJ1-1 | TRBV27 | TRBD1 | ASSLQGVITEAF
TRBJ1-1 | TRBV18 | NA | ASSRSTGGINTEAF
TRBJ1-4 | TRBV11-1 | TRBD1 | ASSYRGGTANEKLF
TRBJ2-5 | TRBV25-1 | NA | ASSRGGVGGETQY
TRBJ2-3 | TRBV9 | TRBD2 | ASSLAGGQVGDTQY
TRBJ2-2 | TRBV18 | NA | ASSPQGGELF
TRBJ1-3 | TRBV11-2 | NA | ASSSFDRDGGNTIY
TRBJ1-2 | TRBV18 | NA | ASSPGANLNYGYT
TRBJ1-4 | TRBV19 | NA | ASSIGPTEKLF
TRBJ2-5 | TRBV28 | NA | ASSFAGRGEETQY
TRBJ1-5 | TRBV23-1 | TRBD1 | ASSQSDFPGGYGNQPQH
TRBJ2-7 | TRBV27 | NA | ASEGGSPYEQY
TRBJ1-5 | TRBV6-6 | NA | ASRPGGVGQPQH
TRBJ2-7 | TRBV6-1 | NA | ATEARETYEQY
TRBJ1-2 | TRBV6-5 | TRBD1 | ASSFLPGQGARGYT
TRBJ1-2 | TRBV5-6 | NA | ASSFDSYGYT
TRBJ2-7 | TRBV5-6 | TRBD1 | ASSLTGGYEQY
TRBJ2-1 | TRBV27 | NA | ASSSTSGGNEQF
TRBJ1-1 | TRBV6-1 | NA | ASSPKRGTEAF
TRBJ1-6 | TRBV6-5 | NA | ASSYGGSNSPLH
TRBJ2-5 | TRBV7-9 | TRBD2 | ASLSTGGQETQY
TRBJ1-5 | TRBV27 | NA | ASSGLGISNQPQH
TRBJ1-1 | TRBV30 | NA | ACNRVDTEAF
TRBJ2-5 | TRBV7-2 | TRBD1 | ASSLGDRDAETQY